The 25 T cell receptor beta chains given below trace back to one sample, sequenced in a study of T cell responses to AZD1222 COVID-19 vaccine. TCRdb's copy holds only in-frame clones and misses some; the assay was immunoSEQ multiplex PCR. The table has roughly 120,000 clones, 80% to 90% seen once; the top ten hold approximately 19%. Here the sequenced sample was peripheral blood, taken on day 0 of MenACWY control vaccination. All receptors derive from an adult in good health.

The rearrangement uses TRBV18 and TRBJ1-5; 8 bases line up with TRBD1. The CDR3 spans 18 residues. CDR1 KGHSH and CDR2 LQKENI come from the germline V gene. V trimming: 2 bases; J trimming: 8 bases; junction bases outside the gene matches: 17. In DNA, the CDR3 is TGTGCCAGCTCACCATACCAACTCGGACAGGGTCTATCAAAGCCCCAGCATTTT. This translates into CASSPYQLGQGLSKPQHF. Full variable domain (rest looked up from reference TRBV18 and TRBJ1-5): NAGVMQNPRHLVRRRGQEARLRCSPMKGHSHVYWYRQLPEEGLKFMVYLQKENIIDESGMPKERFSAEFPKEGPSILRIQQVVRGDSAAYFCASSPYQLGQGLSKPQHFGDGTRLSIL.

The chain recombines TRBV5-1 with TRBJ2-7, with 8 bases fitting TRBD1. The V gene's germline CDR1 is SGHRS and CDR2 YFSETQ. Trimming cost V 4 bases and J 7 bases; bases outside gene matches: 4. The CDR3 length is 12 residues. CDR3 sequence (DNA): TGCGCCAGCAGCATGGACAGGGTGGAGCAGTACTTC. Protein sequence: CASSMDRVEQYF.

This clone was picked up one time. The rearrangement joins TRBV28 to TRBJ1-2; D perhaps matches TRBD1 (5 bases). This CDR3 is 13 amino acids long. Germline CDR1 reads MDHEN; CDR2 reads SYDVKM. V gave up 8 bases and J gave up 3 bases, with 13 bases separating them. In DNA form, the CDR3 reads TGTGCCAGCGGGGCCCGGCCCTACTATGGCTACACCTTC. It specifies CASGARPYYGYTF.

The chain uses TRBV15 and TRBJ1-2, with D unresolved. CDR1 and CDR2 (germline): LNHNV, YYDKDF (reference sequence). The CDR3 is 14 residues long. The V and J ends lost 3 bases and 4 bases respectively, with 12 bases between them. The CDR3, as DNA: TGTGCCACCAGCAGTTCGAGAGGGCGCTATGGCTACACCTTC. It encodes CATSSSRGRYGYTF.

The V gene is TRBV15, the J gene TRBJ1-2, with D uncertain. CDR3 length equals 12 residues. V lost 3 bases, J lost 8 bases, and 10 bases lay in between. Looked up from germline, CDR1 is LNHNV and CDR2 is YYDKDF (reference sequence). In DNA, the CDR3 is TGTGCCACCAGCAGGGGAGAGGGAGGCTACACCTTC. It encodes CATSRGEGGYTF.

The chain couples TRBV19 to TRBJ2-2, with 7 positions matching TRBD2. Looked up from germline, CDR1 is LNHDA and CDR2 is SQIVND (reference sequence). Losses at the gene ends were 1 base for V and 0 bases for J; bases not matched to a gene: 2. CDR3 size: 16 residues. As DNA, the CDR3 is TGTGCCAGTAGTATAGGGGGAGGGGCGAACACCGGGGAGCTGTTTTTT. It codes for CASSIGGGANTGELFF.

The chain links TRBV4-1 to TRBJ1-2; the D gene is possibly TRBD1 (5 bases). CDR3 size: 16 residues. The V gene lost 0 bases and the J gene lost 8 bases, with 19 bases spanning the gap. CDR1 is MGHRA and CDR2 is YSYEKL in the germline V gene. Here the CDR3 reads CASSQDTRVEEKGYTF. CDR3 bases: TGCGCCAGCAGCCAAGACACCAGGGTTGAGGAGAAGGGCTACACCTTC.

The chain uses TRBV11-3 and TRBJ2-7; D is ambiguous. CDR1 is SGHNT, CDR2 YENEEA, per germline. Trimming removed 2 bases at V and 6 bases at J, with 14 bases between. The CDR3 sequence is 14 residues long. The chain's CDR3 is CASSLSPAYTEQYF. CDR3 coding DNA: TGTGCCAGCAGCTTAAGTCCAGCTTACACCGAGCAGTACTTC.

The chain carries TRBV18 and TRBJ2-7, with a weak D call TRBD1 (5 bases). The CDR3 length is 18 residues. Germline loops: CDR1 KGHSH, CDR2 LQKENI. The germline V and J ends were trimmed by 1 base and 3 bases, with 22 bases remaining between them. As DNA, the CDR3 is TGTGCCAGCTCACCACAGAGTCCGTGGCGCTATGGACACTACGAGCAGTACTTC. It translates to CASSPQSPWRYGHYEQYF.

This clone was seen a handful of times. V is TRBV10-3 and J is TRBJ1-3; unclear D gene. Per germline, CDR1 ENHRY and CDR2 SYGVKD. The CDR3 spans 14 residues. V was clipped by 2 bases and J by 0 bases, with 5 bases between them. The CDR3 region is CAISEKDSGNTIYF. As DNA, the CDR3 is TGTGCCATCAGTGAGAAGGACTCTGGAAACACCATATATTTT.

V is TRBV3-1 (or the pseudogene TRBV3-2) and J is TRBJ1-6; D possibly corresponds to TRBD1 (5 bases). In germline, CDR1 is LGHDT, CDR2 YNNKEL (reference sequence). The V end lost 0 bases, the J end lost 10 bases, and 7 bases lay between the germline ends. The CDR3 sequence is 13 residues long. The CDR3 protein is CASSQDRGSPLHF. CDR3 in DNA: TGTGCCAGCAGCCAAGATCGGGGCTCACCCCTCCACTTT.

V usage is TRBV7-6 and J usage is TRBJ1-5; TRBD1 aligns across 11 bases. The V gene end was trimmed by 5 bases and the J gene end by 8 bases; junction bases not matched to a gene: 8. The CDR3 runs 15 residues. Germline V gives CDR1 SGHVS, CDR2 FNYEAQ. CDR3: CASSPGQGVNKPQHF. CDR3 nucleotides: TGTGCCAGCAGCCCGGGACAGGGGGTTAATAAGCCCCAGCATTTT.

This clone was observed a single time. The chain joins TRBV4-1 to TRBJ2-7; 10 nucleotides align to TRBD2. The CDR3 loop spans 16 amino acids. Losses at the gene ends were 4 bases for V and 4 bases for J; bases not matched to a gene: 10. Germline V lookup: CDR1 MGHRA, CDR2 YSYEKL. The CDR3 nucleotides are TGCGCCAGCAGCCTAGACCAAGGACTAGCGGAGTACGAGCAGTACTTC. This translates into CASSLDQGLAEYEQYF.

This chain's CDR3 is CASSSLPTGKYEQYF. The CDR3 DNA sequence: TGTGCCAGCAGTTCCCTCCCGACAGGGAAATACGAGCAGTACTTC. The J gene is TRBJ2-7, the V gene TRBV27, with 7 bases fitting TRBD1. The germline gives CDR1 MNHEY, CDR2 SMNVEV (reference sequence). With V trimmed by 4 bases and J by 4 bases, 10 bases remained unmatched. This CDR3 has 15 residues.

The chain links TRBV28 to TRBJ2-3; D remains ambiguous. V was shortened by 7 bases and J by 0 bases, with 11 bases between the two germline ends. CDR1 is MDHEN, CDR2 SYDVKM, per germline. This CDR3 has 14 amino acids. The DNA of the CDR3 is TGTGCCAGCATCAGTAGCAGCAGCACAGATACGCAGTATTTT. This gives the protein CASISSSSTDTQYF.

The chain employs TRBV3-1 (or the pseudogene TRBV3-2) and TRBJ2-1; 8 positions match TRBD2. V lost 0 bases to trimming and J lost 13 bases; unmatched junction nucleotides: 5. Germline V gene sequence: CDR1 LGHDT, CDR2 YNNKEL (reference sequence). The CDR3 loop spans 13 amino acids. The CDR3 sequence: CASSQDAGTSQFF. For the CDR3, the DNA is TGTGCCAGCAGCCAAGATGCGGGGACTAGTCAGTTCTTC.

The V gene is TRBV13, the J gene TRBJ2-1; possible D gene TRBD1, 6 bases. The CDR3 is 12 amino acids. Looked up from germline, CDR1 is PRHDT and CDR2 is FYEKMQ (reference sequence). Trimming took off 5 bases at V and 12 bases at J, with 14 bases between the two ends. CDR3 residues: CASSPRRGWQFF. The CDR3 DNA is TGTGCCAGCAGCCCCCGCAGGGGCTGGCAGTTCTTC.

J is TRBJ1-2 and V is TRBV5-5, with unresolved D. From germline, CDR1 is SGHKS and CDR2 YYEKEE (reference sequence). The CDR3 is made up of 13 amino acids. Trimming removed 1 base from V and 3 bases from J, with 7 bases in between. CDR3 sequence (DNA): TGTGCCAGCAGCTTGTCCAGTCACTATGGCTACACCTTC. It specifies CASSLSSHYGYTF.

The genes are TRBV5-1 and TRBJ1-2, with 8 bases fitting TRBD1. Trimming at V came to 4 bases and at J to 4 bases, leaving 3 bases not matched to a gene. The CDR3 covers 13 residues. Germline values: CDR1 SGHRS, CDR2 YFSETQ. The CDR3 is CASSDGQGYGYTF. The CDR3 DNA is TGCGCCAGCAGCGACGGACAGGGCTATGGCTACACCTTC.

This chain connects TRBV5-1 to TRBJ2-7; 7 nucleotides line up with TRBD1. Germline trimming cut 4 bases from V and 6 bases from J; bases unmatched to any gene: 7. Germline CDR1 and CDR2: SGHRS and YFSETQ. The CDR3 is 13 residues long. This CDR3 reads CASSGSTGLEQYF. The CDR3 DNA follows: TGCGCCAGCAGCGGATCGACAGGGCTCGAGCAGTACTTC. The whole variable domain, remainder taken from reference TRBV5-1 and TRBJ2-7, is KAGVTQTPRYLIKTRGQQVTLSCSPISGHRSVSWYQQTPGQGLQFLFEYFSETQRNKGNFPGRFSGRQFSNSRSEMNVSTLELGDSALYLCASSGSTGLEQYFGPGTRLTVT.

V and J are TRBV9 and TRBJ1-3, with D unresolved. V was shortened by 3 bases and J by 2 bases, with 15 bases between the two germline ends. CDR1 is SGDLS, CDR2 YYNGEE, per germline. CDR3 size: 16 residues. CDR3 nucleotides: TGTGCCAGCAGCGCACAGATAGTCTTGACTGGAAACACCATATATTTT. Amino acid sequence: CASSAQIVLTGNTIYF.

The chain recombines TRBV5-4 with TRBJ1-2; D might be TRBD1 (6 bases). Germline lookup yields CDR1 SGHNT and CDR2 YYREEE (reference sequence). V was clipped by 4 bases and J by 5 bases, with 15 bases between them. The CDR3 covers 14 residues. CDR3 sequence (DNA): TGTGCCAGCAGCCGACCCCAGGGGAGTTATGGCTACACCTTC. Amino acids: CASSRPQGSYGYTF. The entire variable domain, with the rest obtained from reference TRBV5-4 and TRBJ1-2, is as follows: ETGVTQSPTHLIKTRGQQVTLRCSSQSGHNTVSWYQQALGQGPQFIFQYYREEENGRGNFPPRFSGLQFPNYSSELNVNALELDDSALYLCASSRPQGSYGYTFGSGTRLTVV.

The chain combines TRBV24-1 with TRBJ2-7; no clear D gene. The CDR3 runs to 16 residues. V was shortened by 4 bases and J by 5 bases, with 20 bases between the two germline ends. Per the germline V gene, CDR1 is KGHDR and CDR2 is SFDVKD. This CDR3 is CATSDARPGSRDEQYF. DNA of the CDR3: TGTGCCACCAGTGACGCGCGCCCGGGTTCTAGGGACGAGCAGTACTTC.

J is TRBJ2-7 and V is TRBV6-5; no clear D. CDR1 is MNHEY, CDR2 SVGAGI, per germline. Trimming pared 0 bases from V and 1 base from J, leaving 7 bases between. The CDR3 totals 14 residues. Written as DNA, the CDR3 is TGTGCCAGCAGTTACTCCCCAGGATCCTACGAGCAGTACTTC. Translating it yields CASSYSPGSYEQYF.

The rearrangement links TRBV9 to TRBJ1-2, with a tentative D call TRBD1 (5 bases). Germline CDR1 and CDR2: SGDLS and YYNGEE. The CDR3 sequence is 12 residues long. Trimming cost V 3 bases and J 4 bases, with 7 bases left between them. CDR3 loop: CASSADTYGYTF. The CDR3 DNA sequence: TGTGCCAGCAGCGCGGACACCTATGGCTACACCTTC.